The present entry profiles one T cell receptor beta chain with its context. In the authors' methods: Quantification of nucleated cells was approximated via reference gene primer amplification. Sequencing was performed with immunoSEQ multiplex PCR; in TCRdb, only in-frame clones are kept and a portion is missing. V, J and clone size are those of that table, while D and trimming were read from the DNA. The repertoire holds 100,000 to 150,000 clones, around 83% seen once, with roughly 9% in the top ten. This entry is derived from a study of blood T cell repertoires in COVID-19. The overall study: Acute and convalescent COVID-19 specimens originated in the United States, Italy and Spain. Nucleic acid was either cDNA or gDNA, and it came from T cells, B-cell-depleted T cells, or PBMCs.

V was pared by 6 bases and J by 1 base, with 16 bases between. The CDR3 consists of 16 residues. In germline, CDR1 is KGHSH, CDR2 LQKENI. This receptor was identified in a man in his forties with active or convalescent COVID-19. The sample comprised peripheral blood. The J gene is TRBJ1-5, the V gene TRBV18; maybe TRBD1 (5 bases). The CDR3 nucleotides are TGTGCCAGCTCCCCGGCAAGCAGGGTCAGCAATCAGCCCCAGCATTTT. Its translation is CASSPASRVSNQPQHF.